The entry below gives a single TCR beta chain sequence along with its context. What it recognizes is unknown. These data are taken from a study of cytomegalovirus exposure and HLA in healthy donors. Primers: 60 Vbeta forward and 13 Jbeta reverse. Here immunoSEQ multiplex PCR was the method, and the copy in TCRdb shows in-frame clones only, minus some. The profile shows 150,000 to 200,000 clones, about 70% of them singletons. Study results and caveats: Researchers counted roughly 150 TCR beta chains as cytomegalovirus-associated.

With 7 bases removed from V and 7 bases from J, the gap between germline ends came to 7 bases. The CDR3 covers 10 residues. Germline assignment: CDR1 SNHLY and CDR2 FYNNEI. Sequenced material: PBMCs. The clonotype comes from a woman between 40 and 55 years old in good health and CMV-seropositive. The V and J genes are TRBV2 and TRBJ1-2, with D possibly TRBD1 on 5 matching bases. The CDR3 here is CASKGFGYTF. The DNA of the CDR3 is TGTGCCAGCAAGGGGTTTGGCTACACCTTC.